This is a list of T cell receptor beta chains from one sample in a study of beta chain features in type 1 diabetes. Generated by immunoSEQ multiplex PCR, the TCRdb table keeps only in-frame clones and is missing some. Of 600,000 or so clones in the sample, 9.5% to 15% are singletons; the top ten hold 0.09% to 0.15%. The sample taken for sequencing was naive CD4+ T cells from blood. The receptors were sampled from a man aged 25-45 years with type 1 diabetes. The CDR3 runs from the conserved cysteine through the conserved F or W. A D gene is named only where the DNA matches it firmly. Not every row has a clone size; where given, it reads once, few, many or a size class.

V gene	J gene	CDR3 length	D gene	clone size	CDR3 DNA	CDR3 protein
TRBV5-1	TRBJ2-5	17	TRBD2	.	TGCGCCAGCAGCTCCTGGACTAGCGGGGATTCCCAAGAGACCCAGTACTTC	CASSSWTSGDSQETQYF
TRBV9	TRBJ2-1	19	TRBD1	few	TGTGCCAGCAGCCCAACAGGGGTTTTGGGGATTGGGGACTACAATGAGCAGTTCTTC	CASSPTGVLGIGDYNEQFF
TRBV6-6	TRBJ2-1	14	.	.	TGTGCCAGCCTAAGAGCGAGCTCCTACAATGAGCAGTTCTTC	CASLRASSYNEQFF
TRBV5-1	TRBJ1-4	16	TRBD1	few	TGCGCCAGCAGCCAGGGACAGGGGGCAACTAATGAAAAACTGTTTTTT	CASSQGQGATNEKLFF
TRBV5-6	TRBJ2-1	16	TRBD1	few	TGTGCCAGCAGCTTGGGGACAGGGGGCCCCTGGGATGAGCAGTTCTTC	CASSLGTGGPWDEQFF
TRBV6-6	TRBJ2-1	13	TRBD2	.	TGTGCCAGCTGCTCCGGGGGGATCGATGAGCAGTTCTTC	CASCSGGIDEQFF
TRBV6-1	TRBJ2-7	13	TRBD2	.	TGTGCCAGCAGCTCCGGGACTAACTACGAGCAGTACTTC	CASSSGTNYEQYF
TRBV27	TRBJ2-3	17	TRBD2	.	TGTGCCAGCAGTTTATATGTAGCGGGTGGACCCACAGATACGCAGTATTTT	CASSLYVAGGPTDTQYF
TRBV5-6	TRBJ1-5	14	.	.	TGTGCCAGCAGCTTGCCCGGGGGTGATCAGCCCCAGCATTTT	CASSLPGGDQPQHF
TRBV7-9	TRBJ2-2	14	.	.	TGTGCCAGCAGCTTAGGACGGTACACCGGGGAGCTGTTTTTT	CASSLGRYTGELFF
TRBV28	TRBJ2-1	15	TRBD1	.	TGTGCCAGCAGGGCCGCCGGGACAGGGGTAAATGAGCAGTTCTTC	CASRAAGTGVNEQFF
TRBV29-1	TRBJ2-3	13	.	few	TGCAGCGTTGCAGGCCGCCGCACAGATACGCAGTATTTT	CSVAGRRTDTQYF
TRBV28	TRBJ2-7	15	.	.	TGTGCCAGCAGTTTACACGAGTTAGGGGCCTACGAGCAGTACTTC	CASSLHELGAYEQYF
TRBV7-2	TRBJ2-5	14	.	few	TGTGCCAGCAGACCCGGACACAGCCAAGAGACCCAGTACTTC	CASRPGHSQETQYF
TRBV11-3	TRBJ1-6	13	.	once	TGTGCCAGCAGCTCCGGGGTGGAGTCACCCCTCCACTTT	CASSSGVESPLHF